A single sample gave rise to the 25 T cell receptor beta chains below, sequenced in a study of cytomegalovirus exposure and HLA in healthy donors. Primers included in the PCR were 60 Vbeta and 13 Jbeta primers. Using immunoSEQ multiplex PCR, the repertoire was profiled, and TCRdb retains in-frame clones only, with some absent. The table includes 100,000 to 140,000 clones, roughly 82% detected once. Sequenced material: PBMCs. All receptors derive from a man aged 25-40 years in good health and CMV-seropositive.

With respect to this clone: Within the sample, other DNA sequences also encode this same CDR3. DNA for the CDR3: TGTGCCAGCAGTTTGGGAGGGAACTATGGCTACACCTTC. It yields the protein CASSLGGNYGYTF. The chain combines TRBV27 with TRBJ1-2; D not certain. This CDR3 is 13 amino acids long. Germline values: CDR1 MNHEY, CDR2 SMNVEV (reference sequence). Trimming cost V 3 bases and J 2 bases, with 7 bases left between them.

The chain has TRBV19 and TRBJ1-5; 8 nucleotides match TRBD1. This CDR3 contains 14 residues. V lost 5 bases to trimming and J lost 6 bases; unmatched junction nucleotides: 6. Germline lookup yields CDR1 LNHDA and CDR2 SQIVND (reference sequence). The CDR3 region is CASSYSDRAQPQHF. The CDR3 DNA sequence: TGTGCCAGTAGTTACTCGGACAGGGCTCAGCCCCAGCATTTT. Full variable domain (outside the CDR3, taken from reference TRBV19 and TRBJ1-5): DGGITQSPKYLFRKEGQNVTLSCEQNLNHDAMYWYRQDPGQGLRLIYYSQIVNDFQKGDIAEGYSVSREKKESFPLTVTSAQKNPTAFYLCASSYSDRAQPQHFGDGTRLSIL.

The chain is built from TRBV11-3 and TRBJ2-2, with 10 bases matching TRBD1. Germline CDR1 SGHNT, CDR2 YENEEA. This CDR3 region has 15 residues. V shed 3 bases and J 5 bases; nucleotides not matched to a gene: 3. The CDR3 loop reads CASSFGQGVTGELFF. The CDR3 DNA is TGTGCCAGCAGCTTCGGACAGGGGGTAACCGGGGAGCTGTTTTTT.

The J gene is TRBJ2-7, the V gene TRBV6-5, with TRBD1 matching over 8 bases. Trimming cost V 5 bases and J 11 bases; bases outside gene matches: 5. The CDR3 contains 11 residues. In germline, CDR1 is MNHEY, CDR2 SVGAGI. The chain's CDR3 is CASSQGAREYF. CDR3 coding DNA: TGTGCCAGCAGTCAGGGGGCGCGGGAGTACTTC.

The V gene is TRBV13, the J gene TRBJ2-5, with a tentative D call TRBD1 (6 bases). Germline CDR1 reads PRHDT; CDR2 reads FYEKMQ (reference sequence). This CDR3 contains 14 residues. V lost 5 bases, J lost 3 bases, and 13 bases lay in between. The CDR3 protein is CASSEQGLEETQYF. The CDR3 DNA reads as TGTGCCAGCAGCGAACAGGGCCTCGAAGAGACCCAGTACTTC.

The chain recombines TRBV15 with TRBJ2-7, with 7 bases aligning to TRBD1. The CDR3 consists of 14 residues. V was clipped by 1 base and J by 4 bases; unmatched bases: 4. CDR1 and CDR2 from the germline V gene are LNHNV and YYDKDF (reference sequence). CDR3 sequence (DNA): TGTGCCACCAGCAGAGGGGGGACAGTTTACGAGCAGTACTTC. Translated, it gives CATSRGGTVYEQYF.

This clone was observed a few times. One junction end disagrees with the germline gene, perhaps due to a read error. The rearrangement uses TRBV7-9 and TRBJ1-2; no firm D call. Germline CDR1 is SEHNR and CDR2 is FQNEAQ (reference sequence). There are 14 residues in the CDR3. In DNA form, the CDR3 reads TGTTCCAGCAGCCCGGGAGTTGAGGGTTATGGCTACACCTTC. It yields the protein CSSSPGVEGYGYTF.

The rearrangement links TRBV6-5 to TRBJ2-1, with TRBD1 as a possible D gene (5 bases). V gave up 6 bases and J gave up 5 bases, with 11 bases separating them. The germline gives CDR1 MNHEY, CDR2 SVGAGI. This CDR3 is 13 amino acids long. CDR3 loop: CASRRSRDNEQFF. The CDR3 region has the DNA TGTGCCAGCAGAAGGAGCAGGGACAATGAGCAGTTCTTC.

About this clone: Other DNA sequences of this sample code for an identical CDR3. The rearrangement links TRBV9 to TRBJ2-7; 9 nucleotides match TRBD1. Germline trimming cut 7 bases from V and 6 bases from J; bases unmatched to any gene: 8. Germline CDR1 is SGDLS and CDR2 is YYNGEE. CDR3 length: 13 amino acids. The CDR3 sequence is CASSRDRVGEQYF. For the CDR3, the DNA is TGTGCCAGCTCCAGGGACAGGGTGGGCGAGCAGTACTTC.

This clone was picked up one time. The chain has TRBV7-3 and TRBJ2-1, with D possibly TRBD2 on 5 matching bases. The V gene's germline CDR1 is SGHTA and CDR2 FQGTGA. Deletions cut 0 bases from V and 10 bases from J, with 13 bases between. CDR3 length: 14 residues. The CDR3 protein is CASSLTGPPGEQFF. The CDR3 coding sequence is TGTGCCAGCAGCTTAACGGGCCCCCCGGGGGAGCAGTTCTTC.

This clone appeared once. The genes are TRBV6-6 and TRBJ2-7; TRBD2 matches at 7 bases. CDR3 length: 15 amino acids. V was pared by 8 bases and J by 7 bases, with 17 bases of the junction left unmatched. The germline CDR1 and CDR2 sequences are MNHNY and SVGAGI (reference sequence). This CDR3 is CASVPNGRGFMEQYF. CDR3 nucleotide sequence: TGTGCCAGCGTCCCGAACGGGCGGGGGTTCATGGAGCAGTACTTC.

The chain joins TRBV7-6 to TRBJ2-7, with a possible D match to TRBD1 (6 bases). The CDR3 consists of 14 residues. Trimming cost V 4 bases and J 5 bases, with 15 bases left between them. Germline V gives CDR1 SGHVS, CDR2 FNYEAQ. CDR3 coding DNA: TGTGCCAGCAGCTCCTTAGGCAGGGGCGACGAGCAGTACTTC. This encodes CASSSLGRGDEQYF.

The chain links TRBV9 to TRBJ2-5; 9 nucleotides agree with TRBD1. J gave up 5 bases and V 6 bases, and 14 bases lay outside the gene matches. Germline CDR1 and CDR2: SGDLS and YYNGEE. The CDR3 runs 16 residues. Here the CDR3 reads CASTRTGTGMGETQYF. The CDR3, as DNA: TGTGCCAGCACAAGAACCGGGACAGGGATGGGGGAGACCCAGTACTTC.

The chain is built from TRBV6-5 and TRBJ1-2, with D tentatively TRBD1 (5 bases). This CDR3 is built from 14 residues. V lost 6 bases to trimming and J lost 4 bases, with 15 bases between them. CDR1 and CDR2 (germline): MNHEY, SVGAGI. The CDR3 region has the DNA TGTGCCAGCAGCCTGACAGAAGCTCTCTATGGCTACACCTTC. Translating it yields CASSLTEALYGYTF.

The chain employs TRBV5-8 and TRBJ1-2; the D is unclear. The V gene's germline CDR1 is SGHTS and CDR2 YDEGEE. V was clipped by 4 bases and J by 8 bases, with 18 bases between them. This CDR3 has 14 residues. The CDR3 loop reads CASSRGPLSRGYTF. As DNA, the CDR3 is TGTGCCAGCAGCCGTGGGCCCTTAAGTAGAGGCTACACCTTC.

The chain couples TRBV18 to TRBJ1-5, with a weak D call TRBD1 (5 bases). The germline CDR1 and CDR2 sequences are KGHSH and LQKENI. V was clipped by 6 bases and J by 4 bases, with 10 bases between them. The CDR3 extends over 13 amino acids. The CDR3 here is CASSVGENQPQHF. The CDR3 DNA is TGTGCCAGCTCGGTAGGGGAAAATCAGCCCCAGCATTTT.

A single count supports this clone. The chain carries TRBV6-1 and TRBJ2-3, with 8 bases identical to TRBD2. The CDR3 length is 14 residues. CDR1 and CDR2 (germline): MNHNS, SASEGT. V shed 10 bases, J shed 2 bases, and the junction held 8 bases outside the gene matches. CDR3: CAILFGGATDTQYF. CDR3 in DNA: TGTGCCATCTTGTTCGGGGGGGCCACAGATACGCAGTATTTT.

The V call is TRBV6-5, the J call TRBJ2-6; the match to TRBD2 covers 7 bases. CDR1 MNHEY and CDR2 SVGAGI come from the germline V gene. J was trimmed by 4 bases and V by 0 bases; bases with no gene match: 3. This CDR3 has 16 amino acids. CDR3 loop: CASSYSRGSGANVLTF. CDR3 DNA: TGTGCCAGCAGTTACTCGCGGGGGTCCGGGGCCAACGTCCTGACTTTC.

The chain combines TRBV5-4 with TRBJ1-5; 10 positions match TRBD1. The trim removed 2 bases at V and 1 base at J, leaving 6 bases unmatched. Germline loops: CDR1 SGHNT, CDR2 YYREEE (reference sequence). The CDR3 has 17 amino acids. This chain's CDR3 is CASSFSGQGFSNQPQHF. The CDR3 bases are TGTGCCAGCAGCTTTTCGGGACAGGGGTTCAGCAATCAGCCCCAGCATTTT.

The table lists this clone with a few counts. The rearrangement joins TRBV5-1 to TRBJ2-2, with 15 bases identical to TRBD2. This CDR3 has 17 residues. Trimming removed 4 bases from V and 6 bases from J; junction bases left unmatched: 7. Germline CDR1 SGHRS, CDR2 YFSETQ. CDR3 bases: TGCGCCAGCAGCCAAGTAGGACTAGCGGGGGGGCCCGGGGAGCTGTTTTTT. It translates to CASSQVGLAGGPGELFF.

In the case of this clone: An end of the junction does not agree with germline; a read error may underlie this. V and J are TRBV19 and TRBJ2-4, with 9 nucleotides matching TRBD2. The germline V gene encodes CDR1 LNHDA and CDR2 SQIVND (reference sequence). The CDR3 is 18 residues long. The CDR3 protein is CASSRYPLAGATKNSQYF. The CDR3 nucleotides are TGTGCCAGTAGTAGATACCCTTTAGCGGGGGCCACCAAAAACAGTCAGTACTTC.

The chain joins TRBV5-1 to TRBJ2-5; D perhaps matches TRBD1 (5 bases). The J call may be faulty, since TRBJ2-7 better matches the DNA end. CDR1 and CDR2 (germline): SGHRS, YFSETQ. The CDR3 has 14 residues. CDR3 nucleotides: TGCGCCAGCAGCTTGGAATCAGGGATCCACGAGCAGTACTTC. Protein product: CASSLESGIHEQYF.

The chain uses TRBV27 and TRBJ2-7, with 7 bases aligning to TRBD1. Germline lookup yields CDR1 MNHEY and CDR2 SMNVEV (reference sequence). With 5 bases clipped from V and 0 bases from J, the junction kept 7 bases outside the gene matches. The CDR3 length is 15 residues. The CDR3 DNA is TGTGCCAGCAGTCTCCCCGGGACAGCCTCCTACGAGCAGTACTTC. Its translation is CASSLPGTASYEQYF.

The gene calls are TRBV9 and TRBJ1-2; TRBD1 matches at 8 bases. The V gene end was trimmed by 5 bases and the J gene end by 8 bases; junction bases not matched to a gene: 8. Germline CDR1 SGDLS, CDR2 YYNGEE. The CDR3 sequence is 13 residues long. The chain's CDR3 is CASRPTGGRGYTF. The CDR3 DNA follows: TGTGCCAGCAGACCAACAGGGGGTAGGGGCTACACCTTC.

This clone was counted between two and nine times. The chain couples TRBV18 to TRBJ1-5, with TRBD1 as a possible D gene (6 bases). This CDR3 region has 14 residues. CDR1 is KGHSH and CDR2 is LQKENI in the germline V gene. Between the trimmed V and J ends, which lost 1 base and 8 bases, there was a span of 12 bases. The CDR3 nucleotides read TGTGCCAGCTCACCACTACAGGGAAAGGAGCCCCAGCATTTT. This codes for CASSPLQGKEPQHF.